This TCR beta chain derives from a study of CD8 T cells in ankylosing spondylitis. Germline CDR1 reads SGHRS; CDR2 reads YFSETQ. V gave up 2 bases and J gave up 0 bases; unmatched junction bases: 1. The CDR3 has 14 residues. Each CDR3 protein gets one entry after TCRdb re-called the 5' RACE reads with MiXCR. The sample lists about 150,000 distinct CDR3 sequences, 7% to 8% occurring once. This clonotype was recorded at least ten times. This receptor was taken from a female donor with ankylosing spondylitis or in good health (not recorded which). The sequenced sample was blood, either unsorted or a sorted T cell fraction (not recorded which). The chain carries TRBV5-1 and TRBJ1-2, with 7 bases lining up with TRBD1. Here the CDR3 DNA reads TGCGCCAGCAGCTTCGGACAGGCTAACTATGGCTACACCTTC. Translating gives CASSFGQANYGYTF. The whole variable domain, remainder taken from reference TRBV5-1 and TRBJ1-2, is KAGVTQTPRYLIKTRGQQVTLSCSPISGHRSVSWYQQTPGQGLQFLFEYFSETQRNKGNFPGRFSGRQFSNSRSEMNVSTLELGDSALYLCASSFGQANYGYTFGSGTRLTVV.